The clone carrying this T cell receptor beta chain was detected once. The record originates from a study of blood T cell repertoires in COVID-19. With V trimmed by 5 bases and J by 3 bases, 12 bases remained unmatched. From germline, CDR1 is SGHVS and CDR2 FNYEAQ. The length of the CDR3 is 16 residues. The table came from immunoSEQ multiplex PCR; TCRdb's copy has only in-frame clones and leaves some out. The sample consists of over 150,000 clones, 70% to 90% of them appearing once. J is TRBJ2-5 and V is TRBV7-6; 7 bases match TRBD1. Sample: peripheral blood. This TCR came from a man in his sixties with COVID-19, enrolled during active disease. The CDR3: CASSPKLGTDKETQYF. CDR3 coding DNA: TGTGCCAGCAGCCCAAAACTGGGGACAGACAAAGAGACCCAGTACTTC.